This T cell receptor (beta chain) is from a study of blood T cell repertoires in COVID-19. For the study at large: Italy, Spain and the United States were the sources of the convalescent and acute COVID-19 samples.

The CDR3 has 15 residues. Germline-derived CDR1 and CDR2 are MNHEY and SVGAGI. V gave up 5 bases and J gave up 3 bases; unmatched junction bases: 5. TCRdb's copy holds only in-frame clones and misses some; the assay was immunoSEQ multiplex PCR. The sample carries roughly 150,000 clones, approximately 90% recorded once. The origin of this receptor is a woman of 80 years or more with acute or convalescent COVID-19. The sequencing input was peripheral blood. The chain has TRBV6-5 and TRBJ1-3, with 9 bases aligning to TRBD1. The CDR3 protein is CASSMDRGYGNTIYF. The CDR3 nucleotides read TGTGCCAGCAGTATGGACAGGGGATATGGAAACACCATATATTTT.